This T cell receptor (beta chain) appears in the sequencing data of a study of radiotherapy plus CTLA-4 blockade in lung cancer. On the study more broadly: Across the patients, objective responses occurred in approximately 17%, and disease control in over 25%.

Libraries were prepared by immunoSEQ multiplex PCR; TCRdb keeps only in-frame clonotypes and omits some of them. The top ten hold 4.5% to 6% of the sample, which has 80,000 to 100,000 clones, almost 90% seen once. Germline V gene data show CDR1 as SGHRS and CDR2 as YFSETQ. The CDR3 totals 16 residues. V shed 4 bases and J 6 bases; nucleotides not matched to a gene: 10. This specimen was peripheral blood, taken from a patient treated with radiotherapy plus ipilimumab. This chain links TRBV5-1 with TRBJ2-1, with TRBD2 matching 10 bases. This TCR was recovered from a human donor with non-small cell lung cancer that progressed on radiotherapy plus ipilimumab. The CDR3 region is CASSPLAGVGFNEQFF. For the CDR3, the DNA is TGCGCCAGCAGCCCGCTAGCGGGAGTTGGCTTCAATGAGCAGTTCTTC.